Presented here are 19 T cell receptor beta chains from one specimen sequenced in a study of blood T cell repertoires in COVID-19. Sequencing used immunoSEQ multiplex PCR; TCRdb keeps in-frame clones, though not all of them. The table shows about 300,000 clones, with around 90% occurring only once. Sample: peripheral blood. All receptors come from a man aged 18 to 30 with active or convalescent COVID-19.

The chain joins TRBV29-1 to TRBJ2-3, with D unclear. Germline loops: CDR1 SQVTM, CDR2 ANQGSEA. This CDR3 comprises 11 residues. Trimming took off 4 bases at V and 7 bases at J, with 9 bases between the two ends. CDR3 sequence: CSVVEENTQYF. The CDR3 region has the DNA TGCAGCGTTGTTGAGGAGAATACGCAGTATTTT.

This chain connects TRBV19 to TRBJ2-7, with a tentative D call TRBD1 (6 bases). The ends were cut back, 0 bases at V and 0 bases at J, with 12 bases in the middle. The germline gives CDR1 LNHDA, CDR2 SQIVND (reference sequence). The CDR3 is 16 residues long. CDR3 nucleotides: TGTGCCAGTAGTATAGATCAGGGGATGAGCTCCTACGAGCAGTACTTC. This gives the protein CASSIDQGMSSYEQYF.

V usage is TRBV19 and J usage is TRBJ2-7; D ambiguous. Between the trimmed V and J ends, which lost 4 bases and 1 base, there was a span of 11 bases. In germline, CDR1 is LNHDA, CDR2 SQIVND (reference sequence). The CDR3 is 14 residues long. CDR3 coding DNA: TGTGCCAGTAGTAACCAGGCCGGATCCTACGAGCAGTACTTC. Its translation: CASSNQAGSYEQYF.

The rearrangement uses TRBV13 and TRBJ2-7; a possible D gene is TRBD2 (5 bases). Trimming pared 1 base from V and 2 bases from J, leaving 12 bases between. This CDR3 is built from 15 residues. Germline V gene lookup returns CDR1 PRHDT and CDR2 FYEKMQ (reference sequence). DNA for the CDR3: TGTGCCAGCAGCTTAGATAGGACTGAGACCTACGAGCAGTACTTC. As protein: CASSLDRTETYEQYF.

This chain connects TRBV6-2 or TRBV6-3 to TRBJ2-7, with TRBD2 as a possible D gene (6 bases). V was pared by 5 bases and J by 3 bases, with 11 bases between. Germline V gene sequence: CDR1 MNHEY, CDR2 SVGEGT. This CDR3 is 13 amino acids long. CDR3 sequence reads: CASSPGLIYEQYF. The CDR3 DNA reads TGTGCCAGCAGTCCGGGACTTATCTACGAGCAGTACTTC.

The gene calls are TRBV7-8 and TRBJ2-5, with a possible D match to TRBD1 (6 bases). In germline, CDR1 is SGHVS, CDR2 FQNEAQ. The CDR3 covers 18 residues. Between the trimmed V and J ends, which lost 6 bases and 3 bases, there was a span of 26 bases. The CDR3 DNA reads TGTGCCAGCAGTCCAAATCCCCTGAAGGACAGACGAAAAGAGACCCAGTACTTC. It encodes CASSPNPLKDRRKETQYF.

This clone was recorded only once. The rearrangement uses TRBV10-3 and TRBJ2-1; 12 bases are a match to TRBD2. Trimming took 6 bases from V and 9 from J; bases not matched to a gene: 9. The CDR3 sequence is 15 residues long. The germline V gene has CDR1 ENHRY and CDR2 SYGVKD. The CDR3 is CAISDTSGGRPEQFF. In DNA form, the CDR3 reads TGTGCCATCAGCGATACTAGCGGGGGGCGTCCTGAGCAGTTCTTC.

The rearrangement uses TRBV11-2 and TRBJ1-2, with unresolved D. Looked up from germline, CDR1 is SGHAT and CDR2 is FQNNGV. V was pared by 1 base and J by 7 bases, with 22 bases between. The CDR3 has 17 amino acids. The CDR3 nucleotides read TGTGCCAGCAGCTTAGTCGTTCCCCTACCCAGGCTGGGTGGCTACACCTTC. Amino acid sequence: CASSLVVPLPRLGGYTF.

This chain connects TRBV6-5 to TRBJ2-7, with a tentative D call TRBD1 (5 bases). Deletions cut 6 bases from V and 2 bases from J, with 11 bases between. CDR1 and CDR2 (germline): MNHEY, SVGAGI. The CDR3 sequence is 13 residues long. CDR3 in amino acids: CASRQDPTYEQYF. The CDR3 nucleotides read TGTGCCAGCAGACAGGATCCTACCTACGAGCAGTACTTC.

V usage is TRBV9 and J usage is TRBJ1-3; no clear D gene. Germline-derived CDR1 and CDR2 are SGDLS and YYNGEE. The CDR3 contains 17 residues. Trimming left V 3 bases short and J 1 base short, with 17 bases between. The CDR3 reads CASSALPPGPSGNTIYF. In nucleotides, the CDR3 is TGTGCCAGCAGCGCCTTACCCCCAGGTCCATCTGGAAACACCATATATTTT.

The chain has TRBV19 and TRBJ2-1; 7 positions agree with TRBD1. V was clipped by 2 bases and J by 4 bases; unmatched bases: 2. This CDR3 has 14 residues. The V gene's germline CDR1 is LNHDA and CDR2 SQIVND (reference sequence). The DNA of the CDR3 is TGTGCCAGTAGTATACAGGGGGAGTACAATGAGCAGTTCTTC. Residues: CASSIQGEYNEQFF.

This chain's CDR3 is CASSISQGADTQYF. DNA for the CDR3: TGTGCCAGCTCCATCTCTCAGGGGGCGGATACGCAGTATTTT. The chain is built from TRBV2 and TRBJ2-3, with TRBD1 identical over 8 bases. From germline, CDR1 is SNHLY and CDR2 FYNNEI. This CDR3 is 14 amino acids long. V was pared by 8 bases and J by 6 bases, with 10 bases of the junction left unmatched.

With regard to this clone: One end of the junction fails to match germline, which may point to a read error. The V gene is TRBV7-3, the J gene TRBJ2-5, with D maybe TRBD1 (5 bases). The CDR3 extends over 13 amino acids. Germline values: CDR1 SGHTA, CDR2 FQGTGA. DNA of the CDR3: TGTGCCAGCAGCTTAGGACACCAGGAGACCCAGTACTTC. Protein: CASSLGHQETQYF.

The gene calls are TRBV9 and TRBJ1-3, with D unresolved. The length of the CDR3 is 17 residues. Germline V CDR1 and CDR2: SGDLS, YYNGEE. Trimming pared 1 base from V and 0 bases from J, leaving 14 bases between. CDR3 protein: CASSVYTGSFSGNTIYF. The CDR3 region has the DNA TGTGCCAGCAGCGTATACACGGGTTCCTTCTCTGGAAACACCATATATTTT.

V usage is TRBV4-1 and J usage is TRBJ1-3, with 7 bases aligning to TRBD1. V dropped 2 bases and J dropped 2; count of bases not matched to a gene: 9. CDR3 size: 17 residues. In germline, CDR1 is MGHRA, CDR2 YSYEKL. In nucleotides, the CDR3 is TGCGCCAGCAGCCAACTCGTAAGGACAGGACCTGGAAACACCATATATTTT. Encoded protein: CASSQLVRTGPGNTIYF.

The chain is built from TRBV19 and TRBJ1-5; no reliable D call. The CDR3 is 13 amino acids. CDR1 is LNHDA and CDR2 is SQIVND in the germline V gene (reference sequence). With 5 bases removed from V and 3 bases from J, the gap between germline ends came to 8 bases. CDR3 in DNA: TGTGCCAGTAGTGGGAGCCTCAATCAGCCCCAGCATTTT. This translates into CASSGSLNQPQHF. The full variable domain, rest sourced from reference TRBV19 and TRBJ1-5, is DGGITQSPKYLFRKEGQNVTLSCEQNLNHDAMYWYRQDPGQGLRLIYYSQIVNDFQKGDIAEGYSVSREKKESFPLTVTSAQKNPTAFYLCASSGSLNQPQHFGDGTRLSIL.

This rearrangement joins TRBV5-1 to TRBJ2-7, with 10 bases fitting TRBD1. The trim removed 0 bases at V and 6 bases at J, leaving 6 bases unmatched. CDR1 and CDR2 (germline): SGHRS, YFSETQ. This CDR3 contains 15 residues. CDR3 bases: TGCGCCAGCAGCTTGGATGGGACAGGGGCTCCCGAGCAGTACTTC. Translating gives CASSLDGTGAPEQYF. The full variable domain, its missing parts supplied by reference TRBV5-1 and TRBJ2-7, is KAGVTQTPRYLIKTRGQQVTLSCSPISGHRSVSWYQQTPGQGLQFLFEYFSETQRNKGNFPGRFSGRQFSNSRSEMNVSTLELGDSALYLCASSLDGTGAPEQYFGPGTRLTVT.

V usage is TRBV19 and J usage is TRBJ1-1; 7 bases map to TRBD1. After removal of 4 bases from V and 3 bases from J, the junction contained 2 bases not matched to a gene. Per germline, CDR1 LNHDA and CDR2 SQIVND (reference sequence). The CDR3 contains 13 residues. The CDR3 spells CASSTGQDTEAFF. CDR3 nucleotide sequence: TGTGCCAGTAGTACCGGACAGGACACTGAAGCTTTCTTT.

The chain has TRBV3-1 (or the pseudogene TRBV3-2) and TRBJ1-1; the D gene is possibly TRBD1 (6 bases). The CDR3 covers 15 residues. Trimming removed 0 bases at V and 11 bases at J, with 19 bases between. The germline V gene encodes CDR1 LGHDT and CDR2 YNNKEL (reference sequence). The CDR3 DNA is TGTGCCAGCAGCCAAGAGGGTGACAGGCTGACGAGGGCTTTCTTT. Translating it yields CASSQEGDRLTRAFF.